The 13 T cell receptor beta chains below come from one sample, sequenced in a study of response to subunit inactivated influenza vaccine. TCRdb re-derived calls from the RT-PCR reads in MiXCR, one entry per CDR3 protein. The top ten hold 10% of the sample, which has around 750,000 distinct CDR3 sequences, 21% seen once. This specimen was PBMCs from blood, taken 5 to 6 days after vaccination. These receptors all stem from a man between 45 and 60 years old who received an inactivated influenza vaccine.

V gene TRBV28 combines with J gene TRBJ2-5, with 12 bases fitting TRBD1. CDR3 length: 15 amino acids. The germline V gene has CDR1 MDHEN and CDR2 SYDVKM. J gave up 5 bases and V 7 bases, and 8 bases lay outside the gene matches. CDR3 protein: CASNPGQGAVETQYF. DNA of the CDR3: TGTGCCAGCAACCCGGGACAGGGGGCTGTTGAGACCCAGTACTTC.

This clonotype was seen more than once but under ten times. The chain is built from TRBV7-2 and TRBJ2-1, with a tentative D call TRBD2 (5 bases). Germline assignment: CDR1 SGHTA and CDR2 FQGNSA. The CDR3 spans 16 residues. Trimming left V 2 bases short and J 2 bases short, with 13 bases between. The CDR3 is CASSLHRGSTYNEQFF. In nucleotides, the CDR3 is TGTGCCAGCAGCTTACATCGGGGATCTACCTACAATGAGCAGTTCTTC.

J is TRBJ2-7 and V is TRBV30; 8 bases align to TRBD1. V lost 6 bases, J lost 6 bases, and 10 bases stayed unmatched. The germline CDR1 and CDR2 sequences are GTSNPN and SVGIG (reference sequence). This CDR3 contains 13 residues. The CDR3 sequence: CACKRQGSIEQYF. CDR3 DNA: TGTGCCTGCAAGAGACAGGGGTCTATCGAGCAGTACTTC.

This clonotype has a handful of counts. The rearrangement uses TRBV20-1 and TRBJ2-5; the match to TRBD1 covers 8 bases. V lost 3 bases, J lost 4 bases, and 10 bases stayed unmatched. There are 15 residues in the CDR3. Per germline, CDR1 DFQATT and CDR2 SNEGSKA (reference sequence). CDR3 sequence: CSASPRGRGRETQYF. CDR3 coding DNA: TGCAGTGCTAGTCCCAGGGGGCGGGGTCGAGAGACCCAGTACTTC.

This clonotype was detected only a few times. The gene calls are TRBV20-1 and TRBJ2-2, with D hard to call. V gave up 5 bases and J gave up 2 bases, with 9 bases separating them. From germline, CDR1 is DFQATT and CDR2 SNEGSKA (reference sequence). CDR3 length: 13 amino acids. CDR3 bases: TGCAGTGCTCGAAACAGAAACACCGGGGAGCTGTTTTTT. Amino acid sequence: CSARNRNTGELFF.

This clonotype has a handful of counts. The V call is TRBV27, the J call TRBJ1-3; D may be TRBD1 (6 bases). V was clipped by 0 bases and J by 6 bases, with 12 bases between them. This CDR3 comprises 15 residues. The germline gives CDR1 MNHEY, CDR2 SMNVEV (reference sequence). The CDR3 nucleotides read TGTGCCAGCAGTTTATCCTGGGGGCGCGTAAACACCATATATTTT. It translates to CASSLSWGRVNTIYF.

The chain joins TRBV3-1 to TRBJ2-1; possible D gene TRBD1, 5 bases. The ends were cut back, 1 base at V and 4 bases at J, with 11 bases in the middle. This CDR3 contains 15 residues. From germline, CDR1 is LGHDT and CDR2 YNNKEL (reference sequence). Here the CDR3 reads CASSQGRKGYNEQFF. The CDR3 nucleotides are TGTGCCAGCAGCCAAGGTAGAAAGGGGTACAATGAGCAGTTCTTC.

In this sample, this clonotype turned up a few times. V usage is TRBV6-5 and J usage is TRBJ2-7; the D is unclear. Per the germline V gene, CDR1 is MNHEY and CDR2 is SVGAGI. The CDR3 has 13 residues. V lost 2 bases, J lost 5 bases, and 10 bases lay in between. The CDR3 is CASSYGVGNEQYF. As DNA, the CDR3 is TGTGCCAGCAGTTACGGCGTCGGAAACGAGCAGTACTTC.

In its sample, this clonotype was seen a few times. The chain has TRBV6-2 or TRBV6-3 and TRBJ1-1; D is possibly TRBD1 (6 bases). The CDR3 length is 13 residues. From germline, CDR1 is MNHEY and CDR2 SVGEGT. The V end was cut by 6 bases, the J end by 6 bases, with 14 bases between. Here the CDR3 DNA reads TGTGCCAGCAGATCCACAGGGTTCGCTGAAGCTTTCTTT. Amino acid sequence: CASRSTGFAEAFF.

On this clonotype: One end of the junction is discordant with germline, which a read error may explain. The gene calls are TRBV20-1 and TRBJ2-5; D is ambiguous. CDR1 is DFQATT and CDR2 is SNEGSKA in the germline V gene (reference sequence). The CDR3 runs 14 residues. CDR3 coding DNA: TGCATTGCTAGATCGGCAGGTTACCAAGAGACCCAGTACTTC. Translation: CIARSAGYQETQYF.

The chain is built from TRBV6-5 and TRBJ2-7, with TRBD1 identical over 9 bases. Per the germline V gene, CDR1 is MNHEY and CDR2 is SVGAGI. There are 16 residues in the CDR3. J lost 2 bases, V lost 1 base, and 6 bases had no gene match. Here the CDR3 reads CASSYLVGQGPYEQYF. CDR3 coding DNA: TGTGCCAGCAGTTACTTGGTAGGACAGGGGCCCTACGAGCAGTACTTC.

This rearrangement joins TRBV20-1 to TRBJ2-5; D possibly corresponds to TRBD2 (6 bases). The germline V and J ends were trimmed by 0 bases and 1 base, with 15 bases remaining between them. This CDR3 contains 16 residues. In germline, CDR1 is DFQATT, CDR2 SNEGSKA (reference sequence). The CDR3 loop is CSARDRRGIVQETQYF. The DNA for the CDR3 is TGCAGTGCTAGAGATCGGCGCGGGATCGTCCAAGAGACCCAGTACTTC.

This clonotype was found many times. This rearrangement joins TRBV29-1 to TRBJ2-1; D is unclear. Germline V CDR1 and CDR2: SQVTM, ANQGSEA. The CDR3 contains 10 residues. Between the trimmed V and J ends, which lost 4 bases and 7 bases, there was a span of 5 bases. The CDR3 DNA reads TGCAGCGTTGTGGGGAATGAGCAGTTCTTC. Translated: CSVVGNEQFF.